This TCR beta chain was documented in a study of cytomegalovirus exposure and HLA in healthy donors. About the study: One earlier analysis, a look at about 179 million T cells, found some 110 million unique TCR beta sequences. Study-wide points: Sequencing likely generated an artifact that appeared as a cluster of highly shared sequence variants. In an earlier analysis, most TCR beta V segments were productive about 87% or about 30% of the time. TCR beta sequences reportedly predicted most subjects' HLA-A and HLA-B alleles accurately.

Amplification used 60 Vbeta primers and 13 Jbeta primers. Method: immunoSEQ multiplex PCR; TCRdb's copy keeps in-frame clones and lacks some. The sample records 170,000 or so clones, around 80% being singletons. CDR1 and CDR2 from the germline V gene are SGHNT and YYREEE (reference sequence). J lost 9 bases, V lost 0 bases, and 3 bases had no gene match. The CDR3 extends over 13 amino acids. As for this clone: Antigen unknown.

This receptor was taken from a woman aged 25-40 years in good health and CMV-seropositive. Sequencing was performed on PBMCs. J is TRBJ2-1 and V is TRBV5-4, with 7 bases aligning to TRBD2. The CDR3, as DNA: TGTGCCAGCAGCTTGGGACTAGCCGGTGAGCAGTTCTTC. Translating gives CASSLGLAGEQFF.